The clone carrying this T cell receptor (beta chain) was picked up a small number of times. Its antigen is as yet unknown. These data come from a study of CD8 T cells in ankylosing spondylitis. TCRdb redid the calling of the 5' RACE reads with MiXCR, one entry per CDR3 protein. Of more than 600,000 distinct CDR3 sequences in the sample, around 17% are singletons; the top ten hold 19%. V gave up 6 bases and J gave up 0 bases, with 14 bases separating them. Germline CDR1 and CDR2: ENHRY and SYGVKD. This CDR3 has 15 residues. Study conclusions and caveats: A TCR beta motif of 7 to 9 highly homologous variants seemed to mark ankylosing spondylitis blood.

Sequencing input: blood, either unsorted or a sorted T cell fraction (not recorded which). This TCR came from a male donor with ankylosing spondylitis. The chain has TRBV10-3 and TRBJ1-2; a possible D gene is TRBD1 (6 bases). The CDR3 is CAIRTRQAANYGYTF. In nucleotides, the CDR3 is TGTGCCATCAGGACCAGACAGGCAGCTAACTATGGCTACACCTTC.